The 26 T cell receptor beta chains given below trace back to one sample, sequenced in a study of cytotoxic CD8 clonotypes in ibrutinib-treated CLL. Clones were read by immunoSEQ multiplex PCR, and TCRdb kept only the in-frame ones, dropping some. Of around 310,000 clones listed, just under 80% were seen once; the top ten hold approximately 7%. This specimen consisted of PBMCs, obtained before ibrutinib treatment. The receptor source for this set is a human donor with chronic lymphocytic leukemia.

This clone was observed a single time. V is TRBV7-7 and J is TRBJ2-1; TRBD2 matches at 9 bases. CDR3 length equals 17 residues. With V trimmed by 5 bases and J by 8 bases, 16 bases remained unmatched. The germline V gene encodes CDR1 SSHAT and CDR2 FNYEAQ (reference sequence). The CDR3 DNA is TGTGCCAGCAGCCCAAGGGTGGTTGGCGGGAGGGCGGATGAGCAGTTCTTC. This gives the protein CASSPRVVGGRADEQFF. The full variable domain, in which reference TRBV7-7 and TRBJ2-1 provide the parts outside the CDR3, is GAGVSQSPRYKVTKRGQDVTLRCDPISSHATLYWYQQALGQGPEFLTYFNYEAQPDKSGLPSDRFSAERPEGSISTLTIQRTEQRDSAMYRCASSPRVVGGRADEQFFGPGTRLTVL.

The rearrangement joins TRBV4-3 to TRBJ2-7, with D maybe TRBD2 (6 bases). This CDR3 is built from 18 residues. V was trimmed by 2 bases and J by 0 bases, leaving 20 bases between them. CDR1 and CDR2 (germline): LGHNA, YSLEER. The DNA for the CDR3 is TGCGCCAGCAGCCAACGCAGATTCTCCGGGACTGCCTCCTACGAGCAGTACTTC. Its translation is CASSQRRFSGTASYEQYF.

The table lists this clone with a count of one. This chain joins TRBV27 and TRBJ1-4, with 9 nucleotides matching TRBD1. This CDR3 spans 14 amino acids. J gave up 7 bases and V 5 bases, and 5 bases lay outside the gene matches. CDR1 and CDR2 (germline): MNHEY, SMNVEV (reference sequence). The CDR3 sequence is CASSQPGQGEKLFF. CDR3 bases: TGTGCCAGCAGTCAACCGGGACAGGGTGAAAAACTGTTTTTT.

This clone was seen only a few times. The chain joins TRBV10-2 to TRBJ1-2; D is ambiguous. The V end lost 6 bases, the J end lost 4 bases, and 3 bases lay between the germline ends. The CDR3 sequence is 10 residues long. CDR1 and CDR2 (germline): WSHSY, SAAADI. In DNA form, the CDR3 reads TGCGCCAGCAGAGCCTATGGCTACACCTTC. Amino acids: CASRAYGYTF.

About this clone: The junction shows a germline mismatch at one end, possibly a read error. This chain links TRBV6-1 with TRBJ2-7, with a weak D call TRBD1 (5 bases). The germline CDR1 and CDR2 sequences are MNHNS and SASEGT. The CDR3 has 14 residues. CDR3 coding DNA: TGTGCCAGCAGACCAGGGTTGTCAGTCTACGGGCAGTACTTC. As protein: CASRPGLSVYGQYF.

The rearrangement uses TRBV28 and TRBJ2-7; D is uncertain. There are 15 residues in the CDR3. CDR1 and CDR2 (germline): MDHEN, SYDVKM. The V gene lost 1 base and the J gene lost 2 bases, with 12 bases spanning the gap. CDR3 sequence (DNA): TGTGCCAGCAGTTTATCCACGGGTCGACCCTACGAGCAGTACTTC. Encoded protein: CASSLSTGRPYEQYF.

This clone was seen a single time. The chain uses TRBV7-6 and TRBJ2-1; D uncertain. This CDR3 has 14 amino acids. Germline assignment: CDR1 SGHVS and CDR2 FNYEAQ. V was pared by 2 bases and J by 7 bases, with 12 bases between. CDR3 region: CASSLLTMENEQFF. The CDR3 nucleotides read TGTGCCAGCAGCTTATTGACGATGGAGAATGAGCAGTTCTTC.

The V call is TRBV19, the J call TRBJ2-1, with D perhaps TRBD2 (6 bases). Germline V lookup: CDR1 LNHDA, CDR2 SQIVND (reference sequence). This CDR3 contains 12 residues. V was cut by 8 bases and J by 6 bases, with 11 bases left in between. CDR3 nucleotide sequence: TGTGCCAGTGCCGGGGGTCGCAATGAGCAGTTCTTC. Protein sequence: CASAGGRNEQFF.

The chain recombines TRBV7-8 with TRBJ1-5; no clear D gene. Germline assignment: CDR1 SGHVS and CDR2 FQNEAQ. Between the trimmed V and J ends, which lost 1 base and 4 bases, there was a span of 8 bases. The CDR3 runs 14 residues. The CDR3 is CASSLGQINQPQHF. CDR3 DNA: TGTGCCAGCAGCTTAGGGCAGATAAATCAGCCCCAGCATTTT.

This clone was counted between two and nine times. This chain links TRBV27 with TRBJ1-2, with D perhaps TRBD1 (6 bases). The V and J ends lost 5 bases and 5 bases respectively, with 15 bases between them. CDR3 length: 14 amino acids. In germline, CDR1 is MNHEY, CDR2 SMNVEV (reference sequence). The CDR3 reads CASSPDSLRYGYTF. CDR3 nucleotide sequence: TGTGCCAGCAGTCCGGACAGCCTAAGATATGGCTACACCTTC.

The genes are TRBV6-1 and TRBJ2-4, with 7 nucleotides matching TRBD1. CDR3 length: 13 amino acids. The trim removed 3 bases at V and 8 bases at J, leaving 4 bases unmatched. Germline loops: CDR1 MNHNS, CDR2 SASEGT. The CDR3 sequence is CASSEDRRYIQYF. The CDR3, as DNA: TGTGCCAGCAGTGAGGACAGGCGGTACATTCAGTACTTC.

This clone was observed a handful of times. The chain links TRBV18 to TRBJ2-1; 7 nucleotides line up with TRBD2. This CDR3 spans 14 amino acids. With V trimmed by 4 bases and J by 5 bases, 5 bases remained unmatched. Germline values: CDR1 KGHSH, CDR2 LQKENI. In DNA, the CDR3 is TGTGCCAGCTCACAAATGGGACTACACAATGAGCAGTTCTTC. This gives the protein CASSQMGLHNEQFF.

The CDR3 region is CAWSSSLPGELFF. The CDR3 nucleotides read TGTGCCTGGAGTTCGTCGCTCCCCGGGGAGCTGTTTTTT. The chain is built from TRBV30 and TRBJ2-2; D unclear. The V gene's germline CDR1 is GTSNPN and CDR2 SVGIG (reference sequence). Trimming took 2 bases from V and 6 from J, leaving 10 bases between them. There are 13 residues in the CDR3.

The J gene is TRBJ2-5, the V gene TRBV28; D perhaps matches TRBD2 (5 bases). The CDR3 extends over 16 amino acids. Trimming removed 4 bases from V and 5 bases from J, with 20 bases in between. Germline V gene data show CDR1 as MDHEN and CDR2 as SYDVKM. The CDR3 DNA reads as TGTGCCAGCAGTTCATTCCGGGTAGCGAGGGTGGAGACCCAGTACTTC. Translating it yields CASSSFRVARVETQYF.

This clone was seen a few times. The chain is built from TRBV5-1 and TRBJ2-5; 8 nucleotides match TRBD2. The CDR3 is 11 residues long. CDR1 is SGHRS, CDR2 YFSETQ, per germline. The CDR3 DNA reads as TGCGCAAGCGGGGGTGCAGAGACCCAGTACTTC. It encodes CASGGAETQYF.

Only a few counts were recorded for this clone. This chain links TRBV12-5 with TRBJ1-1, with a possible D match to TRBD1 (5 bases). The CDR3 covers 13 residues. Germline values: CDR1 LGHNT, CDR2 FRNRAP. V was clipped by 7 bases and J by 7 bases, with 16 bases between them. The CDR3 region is CASALGGTLEAFF. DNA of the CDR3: TGTGCTAGTGCCCTCGGGGGAACCCTTGAAGCTTTCTTT.

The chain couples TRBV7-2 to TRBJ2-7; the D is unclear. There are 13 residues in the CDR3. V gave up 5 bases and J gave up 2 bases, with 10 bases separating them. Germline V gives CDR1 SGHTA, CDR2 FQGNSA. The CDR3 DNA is TGTGCCAGCAGCCGAAAGGTCGCCTACGAGCAGTACTTC. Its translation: CASSRKVAYEQYF.

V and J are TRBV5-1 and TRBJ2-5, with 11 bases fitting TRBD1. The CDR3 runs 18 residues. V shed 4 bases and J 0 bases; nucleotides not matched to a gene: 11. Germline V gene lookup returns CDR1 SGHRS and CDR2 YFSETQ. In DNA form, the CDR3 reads TGCGCCAGCAGCACCGGGACAGGGGGATTATTGTACCAAGAGACCCAGTACTTC. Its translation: CASSTGTGGLLYQETQYF.

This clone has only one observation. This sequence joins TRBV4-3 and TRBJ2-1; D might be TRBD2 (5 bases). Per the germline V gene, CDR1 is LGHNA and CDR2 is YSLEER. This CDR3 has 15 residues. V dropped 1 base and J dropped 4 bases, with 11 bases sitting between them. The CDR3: CASSQGLADYNEQFF. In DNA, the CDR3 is TGCGCCAGCAGCCAAGGGCTAGCAGATTACAATGAGCAGTTCTTC.

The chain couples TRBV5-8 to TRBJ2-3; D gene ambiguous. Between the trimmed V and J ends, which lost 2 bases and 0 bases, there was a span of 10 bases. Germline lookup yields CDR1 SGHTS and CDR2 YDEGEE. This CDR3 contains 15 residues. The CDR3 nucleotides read TGTGCCAGCAGCTTAGGAGACGGTAGCACAGATACGCAGTATTTT. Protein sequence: CASSLGDGSTDTQYF. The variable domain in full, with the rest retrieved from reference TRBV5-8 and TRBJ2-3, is EAGVTQSPTHLIKTRGQQATLRCSPISGHTSVYWYQQALGLGLQFLLWYDEGEERNRGNFPPRFSGRQFPNYSSELNVNALELEDSALYLCASSLGDGSTDTQYFGPGTRLTVL.

Written as DNA, the CDR3 is TGCGCCAGCAGCCTCCAATCTCTTGGACAGTTAGATACGCAGTATTTT. Amino acid sequence: CASSLQSLGQLDTQYF. This chain links TRBV4-1 with TRBJ2-3; maybe TRBD1 (6 bases). CDR3 length: 16 residues. V shed 4 bases and J shed 5 bases, with 19 bases lying between them. The germline V gene encodes CDR1 MGHRA and CDR2 YSYEKL.

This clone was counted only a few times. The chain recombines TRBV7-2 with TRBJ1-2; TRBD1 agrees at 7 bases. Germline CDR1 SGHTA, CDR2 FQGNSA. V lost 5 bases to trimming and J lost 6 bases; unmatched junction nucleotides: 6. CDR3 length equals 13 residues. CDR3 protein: CASSRQGRDGYTF. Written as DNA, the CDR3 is TGTGCCAGCAGCCGACAGGGTCGGGATGGCTACACCTTC.

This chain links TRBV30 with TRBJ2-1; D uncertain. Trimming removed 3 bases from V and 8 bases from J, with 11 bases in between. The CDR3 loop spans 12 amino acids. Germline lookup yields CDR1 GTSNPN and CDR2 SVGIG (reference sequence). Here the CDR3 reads CAWSASLHEQFF. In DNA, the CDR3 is TGTGCCTGGAGCGCTAGTTTACATGAGCAGTTCTTC. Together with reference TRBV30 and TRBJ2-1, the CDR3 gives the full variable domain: SQTIHQWPATLVQPVGSPLSLECTVEGTSNPNLYWYRQAAGRGLQLLFYSVGIGQISSEVPQNLSASRPQDRQFILSSKKLLLSDSGFYLCAWSASLHEQFFGPGTRLTVL.

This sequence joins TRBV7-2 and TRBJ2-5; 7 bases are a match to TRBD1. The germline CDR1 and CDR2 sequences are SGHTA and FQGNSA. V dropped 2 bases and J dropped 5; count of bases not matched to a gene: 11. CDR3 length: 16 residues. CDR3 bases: TGTGCCAGCAGCTTACAGACAGGGCTTAGATGGGAGACCCAGTACTTC. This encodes CASSLQTGLRWETQYF.

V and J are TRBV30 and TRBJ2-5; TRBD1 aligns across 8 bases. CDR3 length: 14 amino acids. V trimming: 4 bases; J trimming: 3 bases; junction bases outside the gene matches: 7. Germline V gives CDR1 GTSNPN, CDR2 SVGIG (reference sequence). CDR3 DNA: TGTGCCTGGACCTGGTTGACAGGGGAAGAGACCCAGTACTTC. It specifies CAWTWLTGEETQYF. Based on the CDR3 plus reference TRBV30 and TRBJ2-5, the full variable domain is SQTIHQWPATLVQPVGSPLSLECTVEGTSNPNLYWYRQAAGRGLQLLFYSVGIGQISSEVPQNLSASRPQDRQFILSSKKLLLSDSGFYLCAWTWLTGEETQYFGPGTRLLVL.

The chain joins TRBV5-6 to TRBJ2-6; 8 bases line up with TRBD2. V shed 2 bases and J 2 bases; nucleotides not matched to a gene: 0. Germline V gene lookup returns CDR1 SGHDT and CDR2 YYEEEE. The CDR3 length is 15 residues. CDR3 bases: TGTGCCAGCAGCTTTAGCGGGACTGGGGCCAACGTCCTGACTTTC. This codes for CASSFSGTGANVLTF. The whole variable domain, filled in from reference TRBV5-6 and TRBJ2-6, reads DAGVTQSPTHLIKTRGQQVTLRCSPKSGHDTVSWYQQALGQGPQFIFQYYEEEERQRGNFPDRFSGHQFPNYSSELNVNALLLGDSALYLCASSFSGTGANVLTFGAGSRLTVL.